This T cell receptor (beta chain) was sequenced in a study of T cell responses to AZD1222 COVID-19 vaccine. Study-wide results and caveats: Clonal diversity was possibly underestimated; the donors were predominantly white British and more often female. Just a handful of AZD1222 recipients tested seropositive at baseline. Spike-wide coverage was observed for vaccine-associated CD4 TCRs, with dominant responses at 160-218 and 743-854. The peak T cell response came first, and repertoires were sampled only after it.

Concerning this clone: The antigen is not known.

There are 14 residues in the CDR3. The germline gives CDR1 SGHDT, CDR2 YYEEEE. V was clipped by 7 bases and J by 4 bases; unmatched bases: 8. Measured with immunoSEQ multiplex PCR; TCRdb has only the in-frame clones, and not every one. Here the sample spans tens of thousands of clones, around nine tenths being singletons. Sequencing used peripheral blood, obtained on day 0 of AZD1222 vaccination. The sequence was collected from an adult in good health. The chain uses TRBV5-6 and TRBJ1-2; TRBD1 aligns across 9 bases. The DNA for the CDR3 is TGTGCCAGCCGAGTGGACAGGGGAAGCTATGGCTACACCTTC. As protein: CASRVDRGSYGYTF.